This is a list of T cell receptor beta chains from one sample in a study of cytomegalovirus exposure and HLA in healthy donors. The repertoire was sequenced with immunoSEQ multiplex PCR; TCRdb's copy has only in-frame clones and lacks some. This table holds fewer than 200,000 clones, about 90% found once. Input material: PBMCs. These receptors all stem from a girl under two years old in good health and CMV-seronegative. Each CDR3 is given with its conserved first and last residue. D genes are given only for firm matches. Some rows mark clone size as missing; the rest say once, few, many or name a class of expanded clone.

clone size	V gene	D gene	J gene	CDR3 protein	CDR3 DNA
NA	TRBV9	TRBD1	TRBJ1-4	CASSVGQEFNEKLFF	TGTGCCAGCAGCGTGGGACAGGAATTTAATGAAAAACTGTTTTTT
NA	TRBV20-1	TRBD1	TRBJ2-7	CSAIQGAEQYF	TGCAGTGCTATCCAGGGGGCTGAGCAGTACTTC
NA	TRBV18	NA	TRBJ2-7	CASSPRAGDYEQYF	TGTGCCAGCTCACCACGGGCAGGGGACTACGAGCAGTACTTC
NA	TRBV11-3	NA	TRBJ2-5	CASSSTSGERETQYF	TGTGCCAGCAGCTCGACCTCAGGGGAGCGGGAGACCCAGTACTTC
NA	TRBV4-2	NA	TRBJ1-2	CASSQESGAYGYTF	TGTGCCAGCAGCCAAGAGTCTGGGGCCTATGGCTACACCTTC
once	TRBV14	NA	TRBJ2-1	CASSIRGGRPYNEQFF	TGTGCCAGCAGCATTAGAGGAGGGAGACCCTACAATGAGCAGTTCTTC
NA	TRBV27	NA	TRBJ2-7	CASSLGGSSYEQYF	TGTGCCAGCAGTTTAGGGGGGAGCTCCTACGAGCAGTACTTC
NA	TRBV5-4	NA	TRBJ1-2	CASSLAGVAYGYTF	TGTGCCAGCAGCTTGGCAGGGGTTGCCTATGGCTACACCTTC
NA	TRBV6-5	NA	TRBJ2-5	CASSYSSGDGETQYF	TGTGCCAGCAGTTACTCGTCCGGGGATGGGGAGACCCAGTACTTC
NA	TRBV9	TRBD1	TRBJ2-7	CASSVDGQGAYEQYF	TGTGCCAGCAGCGTAGATGGACAGGGGGCTTACGAGCAGTACTTC
NA	TRBV7-6	TRBD2	TRBJ2-1	CASSLEAREGYEQFF	TGTGCCAGCAGCTTAGAAGCGCGGGAGGGGTATGAGCAGTTCTTC
NA	TRBV7-8	NA	TRBJ2-7	CASSSSMGDEQYF	TGTGCCAGCAGCTCGTCTATGGGCGACGAGCAGTACTTC
NA	TRBV19	NA	TRBJ1-2	CASSIRGNGYTF	TGTGCCAGTAGTATCCGGGGGAATGGCTACACCTTC
NA	TRBV4-2	NA	TRBJ2-1	CASSIEGQFF	TGTGCTAGCTCGATTGAGGGGCAGTTCTTC
NA	TRBV9	NA	TRBJ1-5	CASSSGTGPYQPQHF	TGTGCCAGCAGCTCAGGAACAGGCCCATATCAGCCCCAGCATTTT
NA	TRBV13	TRBD1	TRBJ2-1	CASRGDRVNNEQFF	TGTGCCAGCCGGGGGGACAGGGTTAACAATGAGCAGTTCTTC
NA	TRBV6-5	NA	TRBJ1-1	CASSAGTTTEAFF	TGTGCCAGCAGCGCAGGGACAACGACTGAAGCTTTCTTT
NA	TRBV19	NA	TRBJ2-1	CASSITGALYNEQFF	TGTGCCAGTAGTATAACTGGGGCCCTCTACAATGAGCAGTTCTTC
NA	TRBV30	NA	TRBJ1-2	CAWSEGHGYTF	TGTGCCTGGAGTGAGGGGCATGGCTACACCTTC
once	TRBV11-2	TRBD2	TRBJ2-7	CATGGEQYF	TGTGCCACCGGGGGGGAGCAGTACTTC
once	TRBV30	TRBD2	TRBJ2-5	CAWAGISGGRETQYF	TGTGCCTGGGCCGGGATTAGCGGGGGGAGGGAGACCCAGTACTTC
NA	TRBV19	TRBD2	TRBJ2-7	CASSTSLLAGGNEQYF	TGTGCCAGTAGTACGTCTTTACTAGCGGGAGGTAACGAGCAGTACTTC
once	TRBV10-2	NA	TRBJ1-5	CASGGEYSNQPQHF	TGCGCCAGCGGAGGAGAATATAGCAATCAGCCCCAGCATTTT
NA	TRBV9	TRBD2	TRBJ2-2	CASSTPRGAGELFF	TGTGCCAGCAGCACCCCCCGGGGGGCCGGGGAGCTGTTTTTT
once	TRBV27	TRBD2	TRBJ2-7	CASSFGRGGYEQYF	TGTGCCAGCAGTTTCGGGAGGGGCGGGTACGAGCAGTACTTC
NA	TRBV27	NA	TRBJ1-6	CASSLIGNNSPLHF	TGTGCCAGCAGTTTAATCGGGAATAATTCACCCCTCCACTTT
few	TRBV7-3	TRBD1	TRBJ2-7	CASSLTGGYEQYF	TGTGCCAGCAGCTTGACAGGGGGCTACGAGCAGTACTTC
NA	TRBV21-1	NA	TRBJ1-5	CASSIGPDSNQPQHF	TGTGCCAGCAGCATCGGTCCTGATAGCAATCAGCCCCAGCATTTT
NA	TRBV9	NA	TRBJ2-2	CASSVVKIANPGELFF	TGTGCCAGCAGCGTAGTGAAGATAGCCAACCCCGGGGAGCTGTTTTTT
NA	TRBV19	TRBD2	TRBJ2-7	CASSIRAGGSDHEQYF	TGTGCCAGTAGTATTAGAGCGGGAGGGAGTGACCACGAGCAGTACTTC
NA	TRBV6-1	TRBD1	TRBJ2-2	CASVTGSNTGELFF	TGTGCCAGCGTGACAGGGTCGAACACCGGGGAGCTGTTTTTT
NA	TRBV15	NA	TRBJ1-5	CATSVRNQPQHF	TGTGCCACCAGCGTTAGAAATCAGCCCCAGCATTTT
NA	TRBV2	NA	TRBJ2-4	CASSARVLAKNIQYF	TGTGCCAGCAGTGCTCGGGTCTTGGCCAAAAACATTCAGTACTTC
few	TRBV5-5	TRBD2	TRBJ2-1	CASSLVSSGNSYNEQFF	TGTGCCAGCAGCTTGGTCTCTAGCGGGAATTCCTACAATGAGCAGTTCTTC
NA	TRBV7-8	NA	TRBJ1-1	CASSKGVLSGLNTEAFF	TGTGCCAGCAGCAAGGGGGTGCTATCCGGGTTGAACACTGAAGCTTTCTTT
NA	TRBV2	NA	TRBJ2-7	CASRGSIRTPLYEQYF	TGTGCCAGCAGGGGGTCGATACGGACTCCCCTCTACGAGCAGTACTTC
NA	TRBV5-1	TRBD2	TRBJ2-1	CASSLELAVNYNEQFF	TGCGCCAGCAGCTTGGAGCTAGCGGTCAACTACAATGAGCAGTTCTTC
NA	TRBV11-1	NA	TRBJ2-3	CASSLGTVTDTQYF	TGTGCCAGCAGCTTAGGTACGGTCACAGATACGCAGTATTTT
NA	TRBV7-2	NA	TRBJ2-1	CASNTLAQAISYNEQFF	TGTGCCAGCAACACTCTAGCGCAAGCAATTTCCTACAATGAGCAGTTCTTC
NA	TRBV27	TRBD1	TRBJ1-1	CASSSLDRANTEAFF	TGTGCCAGCAGTTCGTTGGACAGGGCGAACACTGAAGCTTTCTTT
NA	TRBV11-2	TRBD2	TRBJ2-1	CASSVSGRASTNEQFF	TGTGCCAGCAGCGTTAGCGGGAGGGCCTCCACCAATGAGCAGTTCTTC
NA	TRBV6-5	NA	TRBJ1-5	CATTTGSNQPQHF	TGTGCCACCACGACAGGTAGCAATCAGCCCCAGCATTTT
few	TRBV4-1	NA	TRBJ1-2	CASRPTTGSTNYGYTF	TGCGCCAGCAGGCCTACTACAGGGAGCACTAACTATGGCTACACCTTC
NA	TRBV21-1	NA	TRBJ1-2	CASSKSAPFSADYGYTF	TGTGCCAGCAGCAAATCAGCCCCCTTCAGTGCGGACTATGGCTACACCTTC
NA	TRBV6-5	NA	TRBJ1-1	CASSRKGTEAFF	TGTGCCAGCAGTCGGAAGGGGACTGAAGCTTTCTTT
NA	TRBV4-1	TRBD1	TRBJ1-5	CASSQKGGANQPQHF	TGCGCCAGCAGCCAAAAAGGGGGCGCGAATCAGCCCCAGCATTTT
NA	TRBV6-1	NA	TRBJ2-7	CASSEAWTAGYEQYF	TGTGCCAGCAGTGAAGCTTGGACAGCGGGATACGAGCAGTACTTC
NA	TRBV5-1	TRBD2	TRBJ2-7	CASSLASGGRDLKQYF	TGCGCCAGCAGCTTGGCAAGCGGCGGGAGGGATCTTAAGCAGTACTTC
NA	TRBV14	TRBD1	TRBJ1-2	CASSLGTAYGYTF	TGTGCCAGCAGCCTCGGGACAGCCTATGGCTACACCTTC
NA	TRBV15	NA	TRBJ1-5	CATSRDLGGQPQHF	TGTGCCACCAGCAGAGATTTGGGAGGTCAGCCCCAGCATTTT
NA	TRBV29-1	TRBD2	TRBJ2-3	CSVGLAGFTDTQYF	TGCAGCGTTGGACTAGCGGGGTTCACAGATACGCAGTATTTT
NA	TRBV7-2	TRBD1	TRBJ1-1	CASIPGGRVNTEAFF	TGTGCCAGTATACCAGGGGGCCGGGTGAACACTGAAGCTTTCTTT
NA	TRBV7-8	TRBD2	TRBJ2-7	CASSLVGGYEQYF	TGTGCCAGCAGCTTAGTCGGGGGGTACGAGCAGTACTTC
NA	TRBV9	NA	TRBJ2-7	CASSVDPGLAYEQYF	TGTGCCAGCAGCGTAGACCCGGGATTAGCCTACGAGCAGTACTTC